What follows are 20 T cell receptor beta chains derived from one specimen sequenced in a study of blood T cells in healthy people across ages. Together with a sample-barcoded 5' primer, a J-beta primer mix was included in a second PCR lasting roughly 6 to 12 cycles. TCRdb recomputed calls from the 5' RACE reads with MiXCR, one row per CDR3 protein. There are about 800,000 distinct CDR3 sequences in the sample; approximately 25% occur only once, and roughly 3.5% lies in the top ten. These same data were also listed under a study on T cells of mothers and their children.

Sequenced material: blood. Receptor source: a boy aged 10-17 years in good health.

J is TRBJ2-5 and V is TRBV7-3, with D possibly TRBD1 on 6 matching bases. The DNA end lines up better with TRBJ2-7; the J call may be wrong. This CDR3 has 14 amino acids. Germline V gene sequence: CDR1 SGHTA, CDR2 FQGTGA. The CDR3 bases are TGTGCCAGCAGCTTAACTGGACAGTTCGGCGAGCAGTACTTC. This sequence encodes CASSLTGQFGEQYF.

V is TRBV7-2 and J is TRBJ2-5; D gene unclear. The CDR3 is made up of 17 amino acids. Trimming cost V 3 bases and J 1 base, with 18 bases left between them. Germline CDR1 is SGHTA and CDR2 is FQGNSA. CDR3 protein: CASSLEAPSPVQETQYF. CDR3 sequence (DNA): TGTGCCAGCAGCTTGGAAGCCCCCTCCCCCGTCCAAGAGACCCAGTACTTC.

The gene calls are TRBV20-1 and TRBJ2-4; D not resolved. Germline CDR1 reads DFQATT; CDR2 reads SNEGSKA (reference sequence). V shed 3 bases and J shed 5 bases, with 11 bases lying between them. This CDR3 comprises 13 residues. CDR3 DNA sequence: TGCAGTGCTAGTTATGGGGTACAAAACATTCAGTACTTC. Amino acids: CSASYGVQNIQYF.

This clonotype occurred many times. The chain is built from TRBV29-1 and TRBJ2-5, with D possibly matching TRBD2 (6 bases). The closer fit of TRBJ2-1 to the DNA end suggests the J call may be wrong. The V gene's germline CDR1 is SQVTM and CDR2 ANQGSEA. The CDR3 consists of 12 residues. The CDR3 DNA follows: TGCAGCGTCTCCGGGGGATACAATGAGCAGTTCTTC. Translated, it gives CSVSGGYNEQFF.

The chain has TRBV27 and TRBJ2-3; 11 nucleotides line up with TRBD2. CDR1 is MNHEY, CDR2 SMNVEV, per germline (reference sequence). The CDR3 length is 14 residues. V lost 7 bases and J lost 4; bases outside the gene matches: 4. CDR3 sequence: CASKLSGGADTQYF. The CDR3 DNA is TGTGCCAGCAAACTTAGCGGGGGGGCAGATACGCAGTATTTT.

This clonotype occurred a few times. J is TRBJ2-4 and V is TRBV5-8; the D is unclear. The V end lost 0 bases, the J end lost 6 bases, and 7 bases lay between the germline ends. The CDR3 spans 13 residues. Per germline, CDR1 SGHTS and CDR2 YDEGEE. The CDR3, as DNA: TGTGCCAGCAGCTTGGCAGGAAGAAACATTCAGTACTTC. As protein: CASSLAGRNIQYF.

V and J are TRBV20-1 and TRBJ2-5; D is perhaps TRBD1 or TRBD2 (5 bases each). There are 15 residues in the CDR3. The V and J ends lost 0 bases and 2 bases respectively, with 13 bases between them. Germline loops: CDR1 DFQATT, CDR2 SNEGSKA (reference sequence). CDR3 amino acids: CSARDGRGRQETQYF. The CDR3 nucleotides are TGCAGTGCTAGAGATGGCCGGGGACGTCAAGAGACCCAGTACTTC.

CDR3 in amino acids: CASSFPSGGGADTQYF. CDR3 bases: TGTGCCAGCAGTTTCCCCTCGGGAGGTGGCGCAGATACGCAGTATTTT. The J gene is TRBJ2-3, the V gene TRBV28, with 7 nucleotides matching TRBD2. This CDR3 region has 16 residues. In germline, CDR1 is MDHEN, CDR2 SYDVKM. V lost 3 bases, J lost 4 bases, and 10 bases stayed unmatched.

J is TRBJ1-3 and V is TRBV5-1; D may be TRBD1 (5 bases). Germline-derived CDR1 and CDR2 are SGHRS and YFSETQ. V dropped 0 bases and J dropped 2 bases, with 9 bases sitting between them. This CDR3 contains 15 residues. CDR3 nucleotides: TGCGCCAGCAGCTTGGTGCAGGGTGCTGGAAACACCATATATTTT. Translation: CASSLVQGAGNTIYF.

The V and J genes are TRBV30 and TRBJ2-5, with 9 bases that match TRBD2. The J call could be wrong; TRBJ2-1 is a better fit for the DNA end. Germline V gives CDR1 GTSNPN, CDR2 SVGIG (reference sequence). There are 18 residues in the CDR3. CDR3 residues: CAWSSGGGVRGGAPEQFF. Here the CDR3 DNA reads TGTGCCTGGTCCAGCGGAGGCGGTGTGCGCGGGGGGGCACCTGAGCAGTTCTTC.

The rearrangement uses TRBV28 and TRBJ2-7; TRBD1 is a possible D gene (7 bases). Germline V gene sequence: CDR1 MDHEN, CDR2 SYDVKM. This CDR3 is built from 15 residues. V lost 7 bases to trimming and J lost 4 bases, with 20 bases between them. This CDR3 reads CASTNPGQGGYEQYF. CDR3 bases: TGTGCCAGCACTAACCCGGGGCAGGGGGGTTACGAGCAGTACTTC. Drawing the rest from reference TRBV28 and TRBJ2-7, the complete variable domain is DVKVTQSSRYLVKRTGEKVFLECVQDMDHENMFWYRQDPGLGLRLIYFSYDVKMKEKGDIPEGYSVSREKKERFSLILESASTNQTSMYLCASTNPGQGGYEQYFGPGTRLTVT.

The V gene is TRBV7-9, the J gene TRBJ2-3, with no clear D. The CDR3 consists of 14 residues. The V end was cut by 1 base, the J end by 4 bases, with 9 bases between. Germline values: CDR1 SEHNR, CDR2 FQNEAQ (reference sequence). CDR3 amino acids: CASSLGASADTQYF. The CDR3 DNA reads TGTGCCAGCAGCTTAGGGGCTTCGGCAGATACGCAGTATTTT.

This clonotype was seen a handful of times. The junction shows a germline mismatch at one end, possibly a read error. J is TRBJ2-5 and V is TRBV28; TRBD2 is a possible D gene (6 bases). CDR3 length: 12 amino acids. Germline-derived CDR1 and CDR2 are MDHEN and SYDVKM. CDR3 bases: TGTGCCAGCAGTTTATCCCGCCTCGGAGGGTTCTTC. It specifies CASSLSRLGGFF.

The V and J genes are TRBV4-3 and TRBJ1-2; D gene ambiguous. The CDR3 contains 14 residues. Germline V gene data show CDR1 as LGHNA and CDR2 as YSLEER. Trimming cost V 0 bases and J 8 bases, with 13 bases left between them. CDR3 nucleotide sequence: TGCGCCAGCAGCCAAGATACGGGATTAGGCGGCTACACCTTC. This encodes CASSQDTGLGGYTF.

The chain couples TRBV12-3 or TRBV12-4 to TRBJ2-1; 8 bases match TRBD1. This CDR3 has 15 amino acids. Unmatched junction bases numbered 6, after V lost 5 bases and J lost 3 bases. DNA for the CDR3: TGTGCCAGCAGTACAGGGGGACAGATCTACAATGAGCAGTTCTTC. Protein product: CASSTGGQIYNEQFF.

The V call is TRBV7-2, the J call TRBJ2-2; D is undetermined. CDR3 length equals 12 residues. Germline V gives CDR1 SGHTA, CDR2 FQGNSA. Trimming pared 3 bases from V and 9 bases from J, leaving 8 bases between. CDR3 DNA sequence: TGTGCCAGCAGCTTCGCTCGCCGGGAGCTGTTTTTT. Amino acid sequence: CASSFARRELFF. Complete variable domain (other parts from reference TRBV7-2 and TRBJ2-2): GAGVSQSPSNKVTEKGKDVELRCDPISGHTALYWYRQSLGQGLEFLIYFQGNSAPDKSGLPSDRFSAERTGGSVSTLTIQRTQQEDSAVYLCASSFARRELFFGEGSRLTVL.

The chain is built from TRBV7-2 and TRBJ2-5; D is perhaps TRBD1 (7 bases). The J call may not be correct, given that the DNA end is closer to TRBJ2-7. The CDR3 length is 14 residues. In germline, CDR1 is SGHTA, CDR2 FQGNSA. CDR3 protein: CASVWGAGGYEQYF. Written as DNA, the CDR3 is TGTGCCAGCGTCTGGGGGGCAGGGGGCTACGAGCAGTACTTC.

This clonotype has only a few counts. CDR3 region: CASSNQGLNQPQHF. The CDR3 bases are TGTGCCAGCAGTAATCAGGGCCTCAATCAGCCCCAGCATTTT. This chain links TRBV12-3 or TRBV12-4 with TRBJ1-5; maybe TRBD1 (5 bases). The CDR3 is 14 amino acids. V lost 5 bases and J lost 3, with 11 bases in between.

The V gene is TRBV20-1, the J gene TRBJ2-5; a possible D gene is TRBD2 (6 bases). The germline V and J ends were trimmed by 1 base and 0 bases, with 15 bases remaining between them. Germline CDR1 DFQATT, CDR2 SNEGSKA (reference sequence). The CDR3 spans 16 residues. The CDR3 sequence is CSARVLGRGNQETQYF. The CDR3 coding sequence is TGCAGTGCTAGAGTGTTAGGGCGGGGAAACCAAGAGACCCAGTACTTC.

This chain links TRBV6-7 with TRBJ2-3; 8 bases match TRBD2. TRBV6-7 is sorted into the ORF group, with uncertain function. V shed 7 bases and J 4 bases; nucleotides not matched to a gene: 4. The CDR3 length is 13 residues. The CDR3 region is CASTAGAADTQYF. The DNA of the CDR3 is TGTGCCAGCACAGCGGGAGCGGCAGATACGCAGTATTTT.